These 8 T cell receptor beta chains came from one sample sequenced in a study of blood T cells in healthy people across ages. The authors ran a second PCR of roughly 7 to 11 cycles using a sample-barcoded 5' primer and a J-beta primer mix. TCRdb passed the 5' RACE reads through MiXCR, listing each CDR3 protein once. The sample contains over 450,000 distinct CDR3 sequences, about 25% of which appear only once. These records were also assigned to another study, of T cells of mothers and their children.

Sequencing was done on a sample of blood. These TCRs come from a boy aged 5-17 years in good health.

The CDR3 DNA reads TGTGCCAGCAGCCCCCCCGGGACTAGCCTGTACCAAGAGACCCAGTACTTC. Translated: CASSPPGTSLYQETQYF. J is TRBJ2-5 and V is TRBV7-9, with 9 nucleotides matching TRBD2. With 5 bases clipped from V and 0 bases from J, the junction kept 10 bases outside the gene matches. This CDR3 has 17 residues. CDR1 SEHNR and CDR2 FQNEAQ come from the germline V gene (reference sequence).

This clonotype was observed many times. The chain recombines TRBV4-3 with TRBJ2-7; D is possibly TRBD1 (6 bases). Germline CDR1 LGHNA, CDR2 YSLEER. The V end was cut by 2 bases, the J end by 3 bases, with 11 bases between. This CDR3 has 14 residues. CDR3 bases: TGCGCCAGCAGCCAAATGCAGGGGTTCTACGAGCAGTACTTC. Translated, it gives CASSQMQGFYEQYF.

The V gene is TRBV27, the J gene TRBJ1-2; 8 bases are a match to TRBD1. V was clipped by 2 bases and J by 2 bases; unmatched bases: 16. The CDR3 has 19 amino acids. Per germline, CDR1 MNHEY and CDR2 SMNVEV (reference sequence). The CDR3 sequence is CASSLISPTLTGENYGYTF. The CDR3 DNA is TGTGCCAGCAGTTTAATAAGCCCAACATTGACAGGGGAAAACTATGGCTACACCTTC.

This clonotype was counted at least ten times. The CDR3 DNA reads as TGCAGCGTTGAAGATCGAGAAGGCTACGAGCAGTACTTC. Protein sequence: CSVEDREGYEQYF. V and J are TRBV29-1 and TRBJ2-7; no reliable D call. The CDR3 is 13 amino acids. CDR1 is SQVTM, CDR2 ANQGSEA, per germline. V was shortened by 0 bases and J by 3 bases, with 9 bases between the two germline ends.

The rearrangement links TRBV7-9 to TRBJ2-1; TRBD2 is a possible D gene (5 bases). This CDR3 contains 17 residues. V lost 4 bases, J lost 5 bases, and 21 bases lay in between. The germline V gene encodes CDR1 SEHNR and CDR2 FQNEAQ (reference sequence). The CDR3 DNA follows: TGTGCCAGCAGCTCATCCGCTCAGCGGAGCCTAGACAATGAGCAGTTCTTC. It translates to CASSSSAQRSLDNEQFF.

This clonotype was counted a few times. This sequence joins TRBV6-2 or TRBV6-3 and TRBJ1-4; no clear D gene. CDR1 MNHEY and CDR2 SVGEGT come from the germline V gene. V lost 2 bases and J lost 10, with 14 bases in between. This CDR3 has 14 amino acids. The CDR3 nucleotides read TGTGCCAGCAGTTACGGACTCTTAAACGGAAAACTGTTTTTT. It is translated as CASSYGLLNGKLFF.

This chain joins TRBV4-1 and TRBJ1-2; D possibly corresponds to TRBD1 (5 bases). The germline gives CDR1 MGHRA, CDR2 YSYEKL. The CDR3 is 16 amino acids. Trimming removed 0 bases from V and 2 bases from J, with 13 bases in between. The CDR3 here is CASSQDVWEGNYGYTF. CDR3 bases: TGCGCCAGCAGCCAAGATGTATGGGAGGGGAACTATGGCTACACCTTC.

A few counts support this clonotype. This rearrangement joins TRBV7-2 to TRBJ1-3, with 7 positions matching TRBD1. CDR3 size: 16 residues. Looked up from germline, CDR1 is SGHTA and CDR2 is FQGNSA. The J segment lost 0 bases and the V segment lost 5 bases, leaving 7 bases of the junction unmatched. The DNA for the CDR3 is TGTGCCAGCAGCATGCGGTCAGGGGGCTCTGGAAACACCATATATTTT. This gives the protein CASSMRSGGSGNTIYF.